The 11 T cell receptor beta chains below come from one sample, sequenced in a study of shared clonotypes between healthy human individuals. Assay used: immunoSEQ multiplex PCR; TCRdb lists only in-frame clones, some missing. Altogether 550,000 to 800,000 clones are present, roughly 91% being singletons, with the ten largest covering approximately 35%. The sample was memory CD8+ T cells from PBMCs. Noted subset: CD45RO+ cells pooled with CCR7-negative TemRA cells. The receptor source for this set is a man aged 18 to 35 in good health. Some clones in this sample may be carry-over from other donors' samples.

The CDR3 region has the DNA TGTGCCAGCAGCTTGAGACAGGACTACAATGAGCAGTTCTTC. Translating it yields CASSLRQDYNEQFF. The chain carries TRBV5-8 and TRBJ2-1; TRBD1 is a possible D gene (6 bases). This CDR3 spans 14 amino acids. The germline CDR1 and CDR2 sequences are SGHTS and YDEGEE. V was cut by 1 base and J by 3 bases, with 8 bases left in between.

V is TRBV5-1 and J is TRBJ2-5; 7 bases match TRBD2. Trimming cost V 0 bases and J 4 bases; bases outside gene matches: 6. In germline, CDR1 is SGHRS, CDR2 YFSETQ. The CDR3 has 15 amino acids. CDR3 bases: TGCGCCAGCAGCTTGGGGAGTGAGCGGGGAGAGACCCAGTACTTC. Translation gives CASSLGSERGETQYF.

The J gene is TRBJ2-2, the V gene TRBV7-9, with 12 bases matching TRBD2. The length of the CDR3 is 18 residues. The trim removed 5 bases at V and 7 bases at J, leaving 14 bases unmatched. Germline lookup yields CDR1 SEHNR and CDR2 FQNEAQ (reference sequence). This chain's CDR3 is CASSPSNLAGGRNGELFF. The CDR3 nucleotides are TGTGCCAGCAGCCCTAGCAACCTAGCGGGAGGGCGGAACGGGGAGCTGTTTTTT.

The chain has TRBV19 and TRBJ1-5, with TRBD1 matching over 9 bases. In germline, CDR1 is LNHDA, CDR2 SQIVND (reference sequence). The CDR3 sequence is 15 residues long. The J segment lost 5 bases and the V segment lost 7 bases, leaving 9 bases of the junction unmatched. The CDR3 protein is CASNPDRGIDQPQHF. DNA for the CDR3: TGTGCCAGTAACCCGGACAGGGGCATCGATCAGCCCCAGCATTTT.

The chain recombines TRBV11-2 with TRBJ1-2; D remains unclear. The germline gives CDR1 SGHAT, CDR2 FQNNGV. V was clipped by 5 bases and J by 7 bases, with 20 bases between them. The CDR3 totals 15 residues. CDR3 loop: CASSDPDNNRGGYTF. CDR3 nucleotides: TGTGCCAGCAGCGACCCAGACAATAATCGAGGTGGCTACACCTTC. Based on the CDR3 plus reference TRBV11-2 and TRBJ1-2, the full variable domain is EAGVAQSPRYKIIEKRQSVAFWCNPISGHATLYWYQQILGQGPKLLIQFQNNGVVDDSQLPKDRFSAERLKGVDSTLKIQPAKLEDSAVYLCASSDPDNNRGGYTFGSGTRLTVV.

The gene calls are TRBV7-7 and TRBJ2-3, with TRBD2 matching 11 bases. CDR3 length equals 16 residues. The junction had 4 bases not matched to a gene; V was cut back by 3 bases and J by 2 bases. In germline, CDR1 is SSHAT, CDR2 FNYEAQ (reference sequence). The CDR3 reads CASSLNSGRVTDTQYF. As DNA, the CDR3 is TGTGCCAGCAGCTTGAATAGCGGGAGGGTCACAGATACGCAGTATTTT.

The CDR3 region has the DNA TGTGCCAGCAGCTTGACAGGCGGGACCTACGAGCAGTACTTC. It encodes CASSLTGGTYEQYF. The V and J genes are TRBV7-8 and TRBJ2-7, with D perhaps assigned TRBD1 or TRBD2 (6 bases each). V lost 3 bases, J lost 2 bases, and 11 bases lay in between. Germline V gene lookup returns CDR1 SGHVS and CDR2 FQNEAQ. This CDR3 is built from 14 residues.

This chain connects TRBV7-8 to TRBJ2-1; possible D gene TRBD2, 6 bases. Germline CDR1 and CDR2: SGHVS and FQNEAQ. The CDR3 consists of 16 residues. V lost 4 bases to trimming and J lost 4 bases, with 17 bases between them. CDR3 coding DNA: TGTGCCAGCAGCTCAGAGGTAGGAGGGAATTACAATGAGCAGTTCTTC. It specifies CASSSEVGGNYNEQFF.

CDR3 DNA: TGTGCCAGCAGTGAGACAGGGGTCTCGAACTATGGCTACACCTTC. Translation: CASSETGVSNYGYTF. This sequence joins TRBV9 and TRBJ1-2; 8 bases are a match to TRBD1. The CDR3 sequence is 15 residues long. J was trimmed by 2 bases and V by 5 bases; bases with no gene match: 8. Germline V lookup: CDR1 SGDLS, CDR2 YYNGEE.

V is TRBV9 and J is TRBJ2-5, with 9 bases matching TRBD1. The CDR3 runs 12 residues. Trimming removed 7 bases from V and 5 bases from J; junction bases left unmatched: 3. CDR1 and CDR2 from the germline V gene are SGDLS and YYNGEE. DNA of the CDR3: TGTGCCAGCGGGACAGGGCGCGAGACCCAGTACTTC. Encoded protein: CASGTGRETQYF. The full variable domain, with the rest looked up from reference TRBV9 and TRBJ2-5, is DSGVTQTPKHLITATGQRVTLRCSPRSGDLSVYWYQQSLDQGLQFLIQYYNGEERAKGNILERFSAQQFPDLHSELNLSSLELGDSALYFCASGTGRETQYFGPGTRLLVL.

This chain links TRBV9 with TRBJ1-2; D remains unclear. Germline V gives CDR1 SGDLS, CDR2 YYNGEE. The CDR3 totals 16 residues. Trimming removed 4 bases at V and 8 bases at J, with 24 bases between. The CDR3 is CASSRLDSGGSSGYTF. The CDR3 DNA reads TGTGCCAGCAGCCGATTAGACTCAGGAGGGAGTTCGGGCTACACCTTC.